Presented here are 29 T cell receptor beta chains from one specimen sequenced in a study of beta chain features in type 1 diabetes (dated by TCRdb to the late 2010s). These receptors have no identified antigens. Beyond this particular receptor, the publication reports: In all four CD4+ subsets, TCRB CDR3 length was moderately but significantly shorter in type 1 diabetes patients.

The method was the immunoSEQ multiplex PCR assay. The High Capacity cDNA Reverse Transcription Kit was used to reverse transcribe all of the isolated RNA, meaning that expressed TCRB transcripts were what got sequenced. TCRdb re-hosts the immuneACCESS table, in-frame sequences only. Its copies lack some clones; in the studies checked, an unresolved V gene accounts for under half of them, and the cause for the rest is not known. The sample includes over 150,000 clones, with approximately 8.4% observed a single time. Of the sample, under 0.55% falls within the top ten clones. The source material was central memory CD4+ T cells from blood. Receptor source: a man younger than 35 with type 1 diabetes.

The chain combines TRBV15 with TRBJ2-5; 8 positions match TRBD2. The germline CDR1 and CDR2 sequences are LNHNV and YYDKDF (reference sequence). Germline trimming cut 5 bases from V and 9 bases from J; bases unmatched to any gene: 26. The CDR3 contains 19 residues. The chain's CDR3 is CATSYRGGGTGAQQGAQYF. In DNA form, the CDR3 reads TGTGCCACCAGCTACCGGGGGGGAGGGACTGGCGCGCAGCAAGGGGCCCAGTACTTC.

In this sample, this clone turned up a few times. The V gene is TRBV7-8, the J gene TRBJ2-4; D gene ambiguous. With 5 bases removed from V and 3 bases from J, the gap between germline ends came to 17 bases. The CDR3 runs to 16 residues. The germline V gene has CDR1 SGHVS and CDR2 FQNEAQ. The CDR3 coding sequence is TGTGCCAGCAGCCCCGTGATCTCAGGTGGCAAAAACATTCAGTACTTC. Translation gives CASSPVISGGKNIQYF.

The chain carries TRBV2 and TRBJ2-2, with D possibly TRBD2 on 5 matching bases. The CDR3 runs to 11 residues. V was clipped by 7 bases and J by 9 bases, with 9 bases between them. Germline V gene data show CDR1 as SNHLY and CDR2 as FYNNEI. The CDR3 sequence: CASTPSRELFF. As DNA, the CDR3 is TGTGCCAGCACCCCTAGCAGGGAGCTGTTTTTT.

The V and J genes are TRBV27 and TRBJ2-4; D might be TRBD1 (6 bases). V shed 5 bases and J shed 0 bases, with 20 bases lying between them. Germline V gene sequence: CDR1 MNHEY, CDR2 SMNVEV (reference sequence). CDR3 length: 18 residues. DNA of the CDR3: TGTGCCAGCAGTGGGACATCGACTCCTCTCCTAGCCAAAAACATTCAGTACTTC. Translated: CASSGTSTPLLAKNIQYF.

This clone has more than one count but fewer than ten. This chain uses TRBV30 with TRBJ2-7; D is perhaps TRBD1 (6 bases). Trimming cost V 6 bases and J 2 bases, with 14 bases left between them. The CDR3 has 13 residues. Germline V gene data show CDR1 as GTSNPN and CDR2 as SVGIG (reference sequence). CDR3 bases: TGTGCCTGCGCCCGACAGGTTACCTACGAGCAGTACTTC. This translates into CACARQVTYEQYF.

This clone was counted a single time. CDR3 sequence reads: CASSSIPGQGAEQYF. The DNA for the CDR3 is TGTGCCAGCAGTTCTATACCGGGACAGGGAGCCGAGCAGTACTTC. V is TRBV9 and J is TRBJ2-7; 9 nucleotides agree with TRBD1. Trimming at V came to 5 bases and at J to 6 bases, leaving 12 bases not matched to a gene. Germline loops: CDR1 SGDLS, CDR2 YYNGEE. The CDR3 covers 15 residues.

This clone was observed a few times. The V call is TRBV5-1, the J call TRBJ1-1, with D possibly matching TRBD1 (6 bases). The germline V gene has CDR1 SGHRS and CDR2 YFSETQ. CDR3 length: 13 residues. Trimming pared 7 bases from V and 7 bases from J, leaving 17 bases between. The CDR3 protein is CASARAEQGEAFF. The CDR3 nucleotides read TGCGCCAGCGCCCGCGCCGAACAGGGTGAAGCTTTCTTT.

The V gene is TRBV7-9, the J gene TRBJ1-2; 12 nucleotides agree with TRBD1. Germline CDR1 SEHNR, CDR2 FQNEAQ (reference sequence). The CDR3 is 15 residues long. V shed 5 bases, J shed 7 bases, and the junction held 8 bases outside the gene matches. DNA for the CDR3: TGTGCCAGCAGCCGAAGGGGACAGGGGGCGCCTGGCTACACCTTC. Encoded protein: CASSRRGQGAPGYTF.

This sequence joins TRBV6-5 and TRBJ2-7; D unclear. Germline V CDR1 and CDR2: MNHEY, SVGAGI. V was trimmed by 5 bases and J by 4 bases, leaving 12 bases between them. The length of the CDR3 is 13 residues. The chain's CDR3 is CASSTYSGYEQYF. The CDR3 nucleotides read TGTGCCAGCAGTACCTACTCCGGTTACGAGCAGTACTTC.

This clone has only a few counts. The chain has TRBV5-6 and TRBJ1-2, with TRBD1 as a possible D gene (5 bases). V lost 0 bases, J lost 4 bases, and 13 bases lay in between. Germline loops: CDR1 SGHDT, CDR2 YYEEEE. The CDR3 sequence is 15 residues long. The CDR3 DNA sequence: TGTGCCAGCAGCTTGGTTCGGGGGAATTCCTATGGCTACACCTTC. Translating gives CASSLVRGNSYGYTF.

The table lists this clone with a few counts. This chain's CDR3 is CASNTGTGDFTIYF. DNA for the CDR3: TGCGCCAGCAATACCGGGACAGGGGACTTCACCATATATTTT. V is TRBV5-1 and J is TRBJ1-3; 10 bases fit TRBD1. The CDR3 loop spans 14 amino acids. CDR1 and CDR2 (germline): SGHRS, YFSETQ. With V trimmed by 6 bases and J by 9 bases, 9 bases remained unmatched.

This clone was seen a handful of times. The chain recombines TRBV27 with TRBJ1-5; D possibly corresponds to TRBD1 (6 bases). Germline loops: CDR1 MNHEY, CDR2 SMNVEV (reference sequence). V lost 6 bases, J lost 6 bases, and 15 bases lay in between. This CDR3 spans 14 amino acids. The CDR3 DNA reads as TGTGCCAGCAGCACCTCCTGGGGGCCTCAGCCCCAGCATTTT. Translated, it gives CASSTSWGPQPQHF.

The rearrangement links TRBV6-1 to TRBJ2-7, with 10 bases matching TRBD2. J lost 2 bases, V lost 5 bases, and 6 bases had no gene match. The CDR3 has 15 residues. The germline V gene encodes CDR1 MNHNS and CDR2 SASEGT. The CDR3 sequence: CASSLGLADTYEQYF. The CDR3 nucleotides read TGTGCCAGCAGTTTAGGACTAGCGGACACCTACGAGCAGTACTTC.

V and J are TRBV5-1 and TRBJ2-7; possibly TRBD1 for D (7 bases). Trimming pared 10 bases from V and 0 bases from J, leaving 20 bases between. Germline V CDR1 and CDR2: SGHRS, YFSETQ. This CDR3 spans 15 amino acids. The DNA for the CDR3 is TGCGCCTCCGGAGGGGGCACCACCTACTCCTACGAGCAGTACTTC. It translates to CASGGGTTYSYEQYF.

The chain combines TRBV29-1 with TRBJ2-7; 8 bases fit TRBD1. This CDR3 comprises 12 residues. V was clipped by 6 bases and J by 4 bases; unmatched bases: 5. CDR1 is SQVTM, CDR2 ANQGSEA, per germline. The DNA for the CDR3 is TGCAGCGTATCGACAGGGGCATACGAGCAGTACTTC. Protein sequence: CSVSTGAYEQYF.

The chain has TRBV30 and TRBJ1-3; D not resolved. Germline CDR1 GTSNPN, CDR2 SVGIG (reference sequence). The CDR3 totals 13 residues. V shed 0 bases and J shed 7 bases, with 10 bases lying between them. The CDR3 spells CAWSVNARNTIYF. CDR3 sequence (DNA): TGTGCCTGGAGTGTAAACGCCCGGAACACCATATATTTT. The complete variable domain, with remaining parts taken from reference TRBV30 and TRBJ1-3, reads SQTIHQWPATLVQPVGSPLSLECTVEGTSNPNLYWYRQAAGRGLQLLFYSVGIGQISSEVPQNLSASRPQDRQFILSSKKLLLSDSGFYLCAWSVNARNTIYFGEGSWLTVV.

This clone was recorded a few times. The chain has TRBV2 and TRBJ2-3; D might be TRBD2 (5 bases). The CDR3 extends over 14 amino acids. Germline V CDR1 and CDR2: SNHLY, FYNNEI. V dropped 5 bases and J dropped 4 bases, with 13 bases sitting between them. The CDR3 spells CASSFRTEADTQYF. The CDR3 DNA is TGTGCCAGCAGTTTCCGGACGGAGGCAGATACGCAGTATTTT.

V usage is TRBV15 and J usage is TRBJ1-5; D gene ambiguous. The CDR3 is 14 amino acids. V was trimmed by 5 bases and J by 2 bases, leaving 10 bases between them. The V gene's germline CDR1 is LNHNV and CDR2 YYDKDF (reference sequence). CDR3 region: CATSPTTGNQPQHF. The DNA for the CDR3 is TGTGCCACCAGCCCGACTACTGGCAATCAGCCCCAGCATTTT.

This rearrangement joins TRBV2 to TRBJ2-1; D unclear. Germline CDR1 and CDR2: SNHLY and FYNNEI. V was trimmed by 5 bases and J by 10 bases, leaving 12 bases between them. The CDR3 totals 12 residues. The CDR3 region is CASSRLQVEQFF. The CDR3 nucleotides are TGTGCCAGCAGTAGATTGCAGGTCGAGCAGTTCTTC.

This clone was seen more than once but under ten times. Written as DNA, the CDR3 is TGTGCCAGCAGCCCGAGATGGGGAGGTGACACCATATATTTT. Its protein is CASSPRWGGDTIYF. The chain combines TRBV14 with TRBJ1-3; no firm D call. The CDR3 covers 14 residues. The germline V gene has CDR1 SGHDN and CDR2 FVKESK. Deletions cut 4 bases from V and 8 bases from J, with 15 bases between.

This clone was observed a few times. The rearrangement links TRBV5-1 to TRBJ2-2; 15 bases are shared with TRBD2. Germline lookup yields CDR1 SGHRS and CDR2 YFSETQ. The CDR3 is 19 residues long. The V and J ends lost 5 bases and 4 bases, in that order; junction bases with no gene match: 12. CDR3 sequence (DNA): TGCGCCAGCAGACATCCCCCTCGGACTAGCGGGAGGGCCACCGGGGAGCTGTTTTTT. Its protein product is CASRHPPRTSGRATGELFF. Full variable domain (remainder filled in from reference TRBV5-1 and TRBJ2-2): KAGVTQTPRYLIKTRGQQVTLSCSPISGHRSVSWYQQTPGQGLQFLFEYFSETQRNKGNFPGRFSGRQFSNSRSEMNVSTLELGDSALYLCASRHPPRTSGRATGELFFGEGSRLTVL.

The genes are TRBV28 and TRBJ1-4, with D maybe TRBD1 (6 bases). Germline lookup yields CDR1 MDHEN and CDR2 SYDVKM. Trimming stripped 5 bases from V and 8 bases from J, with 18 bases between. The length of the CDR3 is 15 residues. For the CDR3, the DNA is TGTGCCAGCAGTCTATCGTCAGGGGCTAGAGAAAAACTGTTTTTT. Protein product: CASSLSSGAREKLFF.

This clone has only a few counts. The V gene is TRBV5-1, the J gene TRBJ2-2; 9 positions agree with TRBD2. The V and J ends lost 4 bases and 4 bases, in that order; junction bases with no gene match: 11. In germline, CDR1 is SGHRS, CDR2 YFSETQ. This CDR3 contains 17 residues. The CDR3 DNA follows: TGCGCCAGCAGCACCTACGGGACTAGCATGCCCACCGGGGAGCTGTTTTTT. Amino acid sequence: CASSTYGTSMPTGELFF.

The CDR3 DNA sequence: TGTGCCAGCTCATCGGGACAGGGTTACGAGCAGTACTTC. Protein product: CASSSGQGYEQYF. The rearrangement uses TRBV18 and TRBJ2-7, with TRBD1 matching over 9 bases. J was trimmed by 4 bases and V by 5 bases; bases with no gene match: 3. CDR1 is KGHSH, CDR2 LQKENI, per germline. The CDR3 is 13 amino acids.

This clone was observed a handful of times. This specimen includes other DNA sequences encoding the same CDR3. The CDR3 loop is CATGTSGTDTQYF. CDR3 DNA sequence: TGTGCCACAGGGACTAGCGGCACAGATACGCAGTATTTT. The V and J genes are TRBV10-3 and TRBJ2-3; the match to TRBD2 covers 10 bases. CDR1 and CDR2 from the germline V gene are ENHRY and SYGVKD. The CDR3 runs 13 residues. Trimming took 10 bases from V and 1 from J; bases not matched to a gene: 2.

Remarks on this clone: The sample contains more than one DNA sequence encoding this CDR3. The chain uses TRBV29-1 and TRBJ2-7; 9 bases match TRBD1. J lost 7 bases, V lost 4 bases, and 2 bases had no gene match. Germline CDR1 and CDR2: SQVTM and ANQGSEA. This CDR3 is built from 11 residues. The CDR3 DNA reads TGCAGCGTTGCGACAGGGGGAGAGCAGTACTTC. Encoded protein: CSVATGGEQYF.

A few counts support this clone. The CDR3 sequence is CASSPRGTGKYEQFF. CDR3 coding DNA: TGTGCCAGCAGTCCCCGCGGGACAGGGAAATATGAGCAGTTCTTC. The chain employs TRBV28 and TRBJ2-1; 9 bases align to TRBD1. The trim removed 5 bases at V and 8 bases at J, leaving 10 bases unmatched. The CDR3 loop spans 15 amino acids. CDR1 MDHEN and CDR2 SYDVKM come from the germline V gene. Variable domain in full (rest from reference TRBV28 and TRBJ2-1): DVKVTQSSRYLVKRTGEKVFLECVQDMDHENMFWYRQDPGLGLRLIYFSYDVKMKEKGDIPEGYSVSREKKERFSLILESASTNQTSMYLCASSPRGTGKYEQFFGPGTRLTVL.

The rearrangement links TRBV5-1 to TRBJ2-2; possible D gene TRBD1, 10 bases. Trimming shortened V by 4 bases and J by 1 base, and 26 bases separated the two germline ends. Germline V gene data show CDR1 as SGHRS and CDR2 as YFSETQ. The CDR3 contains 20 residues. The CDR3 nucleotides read TGCGCCAGCAGCCGGACAGGGGGAAAACTAGCGGGTTGGAACACCGGGGAGCTGTTTTTT. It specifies CASSRTGGKLAGWNTGELFF.

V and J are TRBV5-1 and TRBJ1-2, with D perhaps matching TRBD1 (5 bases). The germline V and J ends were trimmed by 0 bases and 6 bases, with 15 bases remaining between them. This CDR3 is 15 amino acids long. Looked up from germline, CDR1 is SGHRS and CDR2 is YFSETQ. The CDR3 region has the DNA TGCGCCAGCAGCTTGGCCGAACAGGTCACGAATGGCTACACCTTC. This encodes CASSLAEQVTNGYTF.